Each of the 26 T cell receptor beta chains below was sequenced from the same sample in a study of cytomegalovirus exposure and HLA in healthy donors. PCR primers comprised 60 Vbeta and 13 Jbeta primers. The method was immunoSEQ multiplex PCR; TCRdb's version includes in-frame clones alone and lacks a portion of them. The sample consists of some 150,000 clones, about three quarters of them appearing once. Material: PBMCs. The receptor source for this set is a male donor in good health and CMV-seronegative.

The genes are TRBV29-1 and TRBJ2-7; 7 positions match TRBD1. The CDR3 is made up of 16 amino acids. CDR1 and CDR2 (germline): SQVTM, ANQGSEA. Trimming at V came to 1 base and at J to 3 bases, leaving 12 bases not matched to a gene. CDR3 residues: CSVEGKGRGLDYEQYF. The CDR3 bases are TGCAGCGTTGAAGGGAAGGGCAGGGGGTTGGACTACGAGCAGTACTTC.

The genes are TRBV2 and TRBJ1-2; D not certain. The CDR3 spans 13 residues. Trimming left V 2 bases short and J 4 bases short, with 8 bases between. Germline V gives CDR1 SNHLY, CDR2 FYNNEI. The CDR3 loop reads CASSELGLYGYTF. CDR3 bases: TGTGCCAGCAGTGAACTTGGCCTCTATGGCTACACCTTC.

This clone has just a few counts. The rearrangement joins TRBV27 to TRBJ2-7; D possibly corresponds to TRBD1 (6 bases). This CDR3 has 16 residues. With 4 bases removed from V and 6 bases from J, the gap between germline ends came to 22 bases. Germline values: CDR1 MNHEY, CDR2 SMNVEV (reference sequence). Here the CDR3 reads CASSYHRTGTPTEQYF. CDR3 coding DNA: TGTGCCAGCAGTTACCATAGGACCGGGACACCCACCGAGCAGTACTTC.

The chain is built from TRBV5-1 and TRBJ2-7; D call uncertain. Trimming pared 1 base from V and 3 bases from J, leaving 11 bases between. Germline lookup yields CDR1 SGHRS and CDR2 YFSETQ. CDR3 length: 14 amino acids. The CDR3 DNA reads as TGCGCCAGCAGCTTGTCCGGAGAACTCTACGAGCAGTACTTC. Translation: CASSLSGELYEQYF.

This clone was observed a few times. The chain has TRBV4-3 and TRBJ1-2, with TRBD1 as a possible D gene (5 bases). V lost 0 bases and J lost 13, with 15 bases in between. The CDR3 consists of 13 residues. Germline V lookup: CDR1 LGHNA, CDR2 YSLEER. CDR3 bases: TGCGCCAGCAGCCAAGATTTGGGACTACTTTCCACCTTC. This translates into CASSQDLGLLSTF.

The V and J genes are TRBV11-1 and TRBJ2-2, with D tentatively TRBD1 (6 bases). V lost 1 base and J 0 bases, leaving 9 bases between the germline ends. Germline V gives CDR1 SGHAT, CDR2 FQDESV (reference sequence). The CDR3 covers 16 residues. Here the CDR3 reads CASSLGQGTNTGELFF. Here the CDR3 DNA reads TGTGCCAGCAGCTTAGGGCAGGGGACGAACACCGGGGAGCTGTTTTTT.

The chain couples TRBV5-1 to TRBJ2-4; TRBD1 aligns across 8 bases. CDR3 length: 15 amino acids. The ends lost 7 bases at V and 1 base at J; junction bases unmatched: 7. The germline CDR1 and CDR2 sequences are SGHRS and YFSETQ. CDR3 protein: CASEPGGQAKNIQYF. CDR3 bases: TGCGCCAGCGAACCAGGGGGCCAGGCCAAAAACATTCAGTACTTC.

The rearrangement links TRBV2 to TRBJ2-1; 8 bases fit TRBD2. Germline trimming cut 5 bases from V and 6 bases from J; bases unmatched to any gene: 9. This CDR3 region has 15 residues. CDR1 and CDR2 (germline): SNHLY, FYNNEI. The CDR3 nucleotides read TGTGCCAGCAGTTCAAGAGCGGGAGCGGGCAATGAGCAGTTCTTC. Protein: CASSSRAGAGNEQFF. The whole variable domain, filled in from reference TRBV2 and TRBJ2-1, reads EPEVTQTPSHQVTQMGQEVILRCVPISNHLYFYWYRQILGQKVEFLVSFYNNEISEKSEIFDDQFSVERPDGSNFTLKIRSTKLEDSAMYFCASSSRAGAGNEQFFGPGTRLTVL.

The chain carries TRBV2 and TRBJ2-3, with D possibly being TRBD1 (6 bases). In germline, CDR1 is SNHLY, CDR2 FYNNEI. CDR3 length: 14 residues. V was shortened by 5 bases and J by 3 bases, with 12 bases between the two germline ends. The CDR3 DNA reads TGTGCCAGCAGTCCCAGGGGACCTACAGATACGCAGTATTTT. Its protein product is CASSPRGPTDTQYF.

The genes are TRBV19 and TRBJ2-1, with D tentatively TRBD1 (5 bases). The V and J ends lost 4 bases and 5 bases respectively, with 9 bases between them. The CDR3 sequence is 13 residues long. Looked up from germline, CDR1 is LNHDA and CDR2 is SQIVND (reference sequence). The CDR3 loop is CASSRQGNNEQFF. In DNA form, the CDR3 reads TGTGCCAGTAGTAGGCAGGGAAACAATGAGCAGTTCTTC.

The chain recombines TRBV2 with TRBJ2-1; 13 bases align to TRBD2. The V gene's germline CDR1 is SNHLY and CDR2 FYNNEI. J gave up 6 bases and V 6 bases, and 2 bases lay outside the gene matches. The CDR3 sequence is 14 residues long. The CDR3 reads CASRRLAGGNEQFF. CDR3 sequence (DNA): TGTGCCAGCAGGAGACTAGCGGGGGGCAATGAGCAGTTCTTC.

This clone was seen a handful of times. The chain couples TRBV12-5 to TRBJ1-2, with D possibly being TRBD1 (6 bases). Germline lookup yields CDR1 LGHNT and CDR2 FRNRAP. Trimming pared 7 bases from V and 7 bases from J, leaving 16 bases between. The CDR3 totals 13 residues. The CDR3 nucleotides read TGTGCTAGTGCCCCTTCGGGGGGCGCTGGCTACACCTTC. Its protein is CASAPSGGAGYTF. The full variable domain, its missing parts supplied by reference TRBV12-5 and TRBJ1-2, is DARVTQTPRHKVTEMGQEVTMRCQPILGHNTVFWYRQTMMQGLELLAYFRNRAPLDDSGMPKDRFSAEMPDATLATLKIQPSEPRDSAVYFCASAPSGGAGYTFGSGTRLTVV.

The V and J genes are TRBV5-8 and TRBJ2-7, with 10 bases matching TRBD1. There are 17 residues in the CDR3. Trimming at V came to 3 bases and at J to 0 bases, leaving 9 bases not matched to a gene. Germline V lookup: CDR1 SGHTS, CDR2 YDEGEE. CDR3 protein: CASSSRDRGESSYEQYF. The DNA for the CDR3 is TGTGCCAGCAGCTCCCGGGACAGGGGTGAAAGCTCCTACGAGCAGTACTTC.

This chain joins TRBV5-5 and TRBJ2-1, with 8 nucleotides matching TRBD1. The V segment lost 6 bases and the J segment 4 bases; nucleotides outside the gene matches: 12. The CDR3 extends over 16 amino acids. Germline-derived CDR1 and CDR2 are SGHKS and YYEKEE (reference sequence). The CDR3 protein is CASILYIQGGYNEQFF. The CDR3 coding sequence is TGTGCCAGCATCCTTTATATACAGGGGGGATACAATGAGCAGTTCTTC.

The chain combines TRBV21-1 with TRBJ1-5; the DNA was not compared with TRBD1, the D call given in the table. TRBV21-1 is designated a pseudogene. The CDR3 consists of 21 residues. The CDR3 DNA is TGTGCCAGCAGCAAAGCGGGAAAACGGGACACCTTCGCGTATAGCAATCAGCCCCAGCATTTT. Translated, it gives CASSKAGKRDTFAYSNQPQHF.

This chain uses TRBV28 with TRBJ1-2; no clear D. V dropped 1 base and J dropped 4 bases, with 4 bases sitting between them. Germline V gives CDR1 MDHEN, CDR2 SYDVKM. This CDR3 is built from 12 residues. The CDR3, as DNA: TGTGCCAGCAGTTTATCTTCCTATGGCTACACCTTC. Its translation is CASSLSSYGYTF.

The J gene is TRBJ2-1, the V gene TRBV5-4, with 10 bases aligning to TRBD1. J gave up 4 bases and V 4 bases, and 8 bases lay outside the gene matches. There are 16 residues in the CDR3. The germline V gene encodes CDR1 SGHNT and CDR2 YYREEE (reference sequence). The CDR3 reads CASSRGGQGLYNEQFF. CDR3 DNA sequence: TGTGCCAGCAGCAGGGGGGGACAGGGGCTTTACAATGAGCAGTTCTTC. Variable domain in full (rest from reference TRBV5-4 and TRBJ2-1): ETGVTQSPTHLIKTRGQQVTLRCSSQSGHNTVSWYQQALGQGPQFIFQYYREEENGRGNFPPRFSGLQFPNYSSELNVNALELDDSALYLCASSRGGQGLYNEQFFGPGTRLTVL.

This CDR3 reads CASSLASVYSYNEQFF. The CDR3 nucleotides read TGTGCCAGCAGCTTAGCGAGCGTTTACTCCTACAATGAGCAGTTCTTC. The genes are TRBV7-8 and TRBJ2-1; D gene ambiguous. Germline V CDR1 and CDR2: SGHVS, FQNEAQ. CDR3 length: 16 amino acids. The V end was cut by 0 bases, the J end by 0 bases, with 9 bases between.

The J gene is TRBJ1-1, the V gene TRBV6-1; 7 bases map to TRBD1. Germline assignment: CDR1 MNHNS and CDR2 SASEGT. The length of the CDR3 is 15 residues. The trim removed 2 bases at V and 8 bases at J, leaving 11 bases unmatched. This chain's CDR3 is CASSEPLRGRGEAFF. The CDR3 nucleotides are TGTGCCAGCAGTGAACCTCTGAGGGGGCGAGGCGAAGCTTTCTTT.

This clone has a single count. J is TRBJ1-1 and V is TRBV27; 10 bases agree with TRBD1. This CDR3 region has 14 residues. V lost 2 bases, J lost 11 bases, and 8 bases stayed unmatched. Germline V gene data show CDR1 as MNHEY and CDR2 as SMNVEV (reference sequence). The CDR3 sequence is CASSLRGQGMGAFF. Written as DNA, the CDR3 is TGTGCCAGCAGTTTACGGGGACAGGGGATGGGGGCTTTCTTT.

This clone was seen a handful of times. The rearrangement links TRBV2 to TRBJ1-1; D not resolved. Trimming stripped 3 bases from V and 4 bases from J, with 12 bases between. The CDR3 sequence is 14 residues long. Looked up from germline, CDR1 is SNHLY and CDR2 is FYNNEI. CDR3 in amino acids: CASSEEEGITEAFF. The CDR3 bases are TGTGCCAGCAGTGAGGAGGAGGGAATCACTGAAGCTTTCTTT.

The chain joins TRBV27 to TRBJ2-3; 9 bases are shared with TRBD2. V trimming: 2 bases; J trimming: 1 base; junction bases outside the gene matches: 1. The length of the CDR3 is 15 residues. Per the germline V gene, CDR1 is MNHEY and CDR2 is SMNVEV (reference sequence). This chain's CDR3 is CASSLSGGRTDTQYF. The DNA of the CDR3 is TGTGCCAGCAGTTTAAGCGGGGGGCGCACAGATACGCAGTATTTT.

The V and J genes are TRBV11-1 and TRBJ1-1, with TRBD1 identical over 8 bases. V was pared by 5 bases and J by 6 bases, with 11 bases of the junction left unmatched. The V gene's germline CDR1 is SGHAT and CDR2 FQDESV (reference sequence). The length of the CDR3 is 15 residues. The CDR3 is CASSLRLQGGAEAFF. The CDR3 bases are TGTGCCAGCAGCCTCCGTTTACAGGGGGGCGCTGAAGCTTTCTTT.

V usage is TRBV19 and J usage is TRBJ1-1; 10 bases fit TRBD1. This CDR3 is 17 amino acids long. The germline V gene encodes CDR1 LNHDA and CDR2 SQIVND (reference sequence). The V and J ends lost 9 bases and 0 bases, in that order; junction bases with no gene match: 13. The CDR3 sequence: CASQTTGGGWMNTEAFF. CDR3 nucleotide sequence: TGTGCCAGCCAAACGACAGGGGGCGGTTGGATGAACACTGAAGCTTTCTTT.

The chain uses TRBV5-1 and TRBJ2-1; 10 positions agree with TRBD1. Germline V gives CDR1 SGHRS, CDR2 YFSETQ. Losses at the gene ends were 4 bases for V and 4 bases for J; bases not matched to a gene: 5. The CDR3 length is 15 residues. This chain's CDR3 is CASSIGDRGYNEQFF. CDR3 coding DNA: TGCGCCAGCAGCATAGGGGACAGGGGTTACAATGAGCAGTTCTTC.

J is TRBJ2-3 and V is TRBV18; a weak D match, TRBD2 (5 bases). V was shortened by 1 base and J by 9 bases, with 8 bases between the two germline ends. This CDR3 is built from 12 residues. Germline V gene lookup returns CDR1 KGHSH and CDR2 LQKENI. DNA for the CDR3: TGTGCCAGCTCACCACAGACGGGGACGCAGTATTTT. It is translated as CASSPQTGTQYF. Based on the CDR3 plus reference TRBV18 and TRBJ2-3, the full variable domain is NAGVMQNPRHLVRRRGQEARLRCSPMKGHSHVYWYRQLPEEGLKFMVYLQKENIIDESGMPKERFSAEFPKEGPSILRIQQVVRGDSAAYFCASSPQTGTQYFGPGTRLTVL.